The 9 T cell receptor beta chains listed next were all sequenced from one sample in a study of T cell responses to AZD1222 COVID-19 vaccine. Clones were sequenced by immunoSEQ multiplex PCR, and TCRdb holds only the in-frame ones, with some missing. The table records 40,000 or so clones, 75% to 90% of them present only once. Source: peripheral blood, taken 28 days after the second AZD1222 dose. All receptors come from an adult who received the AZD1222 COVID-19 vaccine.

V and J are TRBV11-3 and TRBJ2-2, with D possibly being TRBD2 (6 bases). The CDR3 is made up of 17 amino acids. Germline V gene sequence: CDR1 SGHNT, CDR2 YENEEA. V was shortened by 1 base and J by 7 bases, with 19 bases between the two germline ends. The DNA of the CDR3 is TGTGCCAGCAGCTTAGCCCCCAGCGGGCGCTCCGACGGGGAGCTGTTTTTT. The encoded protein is CASSLAPSGRSDGELFF.

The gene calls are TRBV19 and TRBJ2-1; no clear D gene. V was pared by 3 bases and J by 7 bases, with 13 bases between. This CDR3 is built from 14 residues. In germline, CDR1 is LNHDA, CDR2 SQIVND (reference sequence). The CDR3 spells CASSIFAGRNEQFF. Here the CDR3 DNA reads TGTGCCAGTAGTATCTTTGCAGGACGGAATGAGCAGTTCTTC.

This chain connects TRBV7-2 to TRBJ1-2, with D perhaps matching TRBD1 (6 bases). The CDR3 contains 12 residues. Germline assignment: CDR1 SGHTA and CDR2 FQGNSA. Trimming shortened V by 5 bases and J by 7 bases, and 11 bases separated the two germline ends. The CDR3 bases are TGTGCCAGCAGCCCGACAGGCGGTGGCTACACCTTC. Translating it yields CASSPTGGGYTF.

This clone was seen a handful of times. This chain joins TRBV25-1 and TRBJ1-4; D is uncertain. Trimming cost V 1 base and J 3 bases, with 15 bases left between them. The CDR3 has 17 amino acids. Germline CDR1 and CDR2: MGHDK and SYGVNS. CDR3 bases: TGTGCCAGCAGTGAATTAGGACGTGGTGGGGCTAATGAAAAACTGTTTTTT. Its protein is CASSELGRGGANEKLFF. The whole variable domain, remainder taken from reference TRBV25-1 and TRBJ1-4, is EADIYQTPRYLVIGTGKKITLECSQTMGHDKMYWYQQDPGMELHLIHYSYGVNSTEKGDLSSESTVSRIRTEHFPLTLESARPSHTSQYLCASSELGRGGANEKLFFGSGTQLSVL.

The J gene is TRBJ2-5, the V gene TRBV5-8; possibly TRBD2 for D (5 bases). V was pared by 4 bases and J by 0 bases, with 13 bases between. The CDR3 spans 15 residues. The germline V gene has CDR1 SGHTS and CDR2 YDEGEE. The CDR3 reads CASSPGDGDQETQYF. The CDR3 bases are TGTGCCAGCAGCCCCGGAGACGGGGACCAAGAGACCCAGTACTTC.

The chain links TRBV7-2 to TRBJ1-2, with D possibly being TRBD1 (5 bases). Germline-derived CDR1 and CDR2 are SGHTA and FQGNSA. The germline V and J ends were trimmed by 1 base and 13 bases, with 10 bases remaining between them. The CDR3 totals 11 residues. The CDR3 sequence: CASSLVRGITF. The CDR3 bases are TGTGCCAGCAGCTTAGTTAGGGGTATCACCTTC.

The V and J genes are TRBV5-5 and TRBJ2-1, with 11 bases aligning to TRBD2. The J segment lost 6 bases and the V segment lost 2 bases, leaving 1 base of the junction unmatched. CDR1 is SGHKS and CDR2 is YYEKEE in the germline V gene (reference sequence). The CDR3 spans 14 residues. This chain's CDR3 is CASSFSGGANEQFF. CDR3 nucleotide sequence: TGTGCCAGCAGCTTTAGCGGGGGGGCCAATGAGCAGTTCTTC. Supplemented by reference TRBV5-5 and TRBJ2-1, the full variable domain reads DAGVTQSPTHLIKTRGQQVTLRCSPISGHKSVSWYQQVLGQGPQFIFQYYEKEERGRGNFPDRFSARQFPNYSSELNVNALLLGDSALYLCASSFSGGANEQFFGPGTRLTVL.

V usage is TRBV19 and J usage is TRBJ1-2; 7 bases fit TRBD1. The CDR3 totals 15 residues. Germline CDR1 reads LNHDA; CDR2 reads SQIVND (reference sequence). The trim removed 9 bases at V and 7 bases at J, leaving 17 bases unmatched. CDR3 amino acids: CASRYRGDGYSGYTF. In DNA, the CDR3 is TGTGCCAGCCGATACAGGGGCGATGGTTATAGTGGCTACACCTTC.

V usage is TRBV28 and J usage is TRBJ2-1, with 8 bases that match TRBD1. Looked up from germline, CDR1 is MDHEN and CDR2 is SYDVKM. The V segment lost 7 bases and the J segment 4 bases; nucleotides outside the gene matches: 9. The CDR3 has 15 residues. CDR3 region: CASTDTGGYYNEQFF. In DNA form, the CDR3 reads TGTGCCAGCACCGATACAGGGGGATATTACAATGAGCAGTTCTTC.